Listed here are 20 T cell receptor beta chains from one sample, sequenced in a study of cytomegalovirus exposure and HLA in healthy donors. This PCR relied on a set of 60 Vbeta primers and 13 Jbeta primers. Libraries were prepared by immunoSEQ multiplex PCR; TCRdb keeps only in-frame clonotypes and omits some of them. The data show about 190,000 clones, more than 70% seen once. Material: PBMCs. The receptors were sampled from a man aged 30 to 39 in good health and CMV-seropositive.

The rearrangement joins TRBV7-3 to TRBJ2-2, with 10 bases matching TRBD2. The V segment lost 1 base and the J segment 0 bases; nucleotides outside the gene matches: 2. From germline, CDR1 is SGHTA and CDR2 FQGTGA. CDR3 length: 17 amino acids. In DNA form, the CDR3 reads TGTGCCAGCAGCTTAATGAGCGGGGGGGCGAACACCGGGGAGCTGTTTTTT. It encodes CASSLMSGGANTGELFF.

The chain is built from TRBV7-4 and TRBJ1-2; 8 bases fit TRBD1. Germline V gene sequence: CDR1 SGHVT, CDR2 SQSDAQ. The CDR3 sequence is 15 residues long. J lost 8 bases, V lost 3 bases, and 11 bases had no gene match. For the CDR3, the DNA is TGTGCCAGCAGCTTCAGCCCCGGACAGGGTAAGGGCTACACCTTC. Residues: CASSFSPGQGKGYTF.

This clone was seen once. The genes are TRBV7-2 and TRBJ1-2, with D perhaps matching TRBD1 (6 bases). V dropped 1 base and J dropped 2 bases, with 11 bases sitting between them. The CDR3 contains 15 residues. Germline V gene data show CDR1 as SGHTA and CDR2 as FQGNSA. The CDR3 sequence is CASSLEQGLNYGYTF. CDR3 bases: TGTGCCAGCAGCTTAGAACAGGGCTTAAACTATGGCTACACCTTC.

V and J are TRBV30 and TRBJ2-4, with 7 nucleotides matching TRBD1. CDR3 length: 15 residues. V shed 1 base, J shed 7 bases, and the junction held 10 bases outside the gene matches. Germline CDR1 GTSNPN, CDR2 SVGIG (reference sequence). The CDR3 DNA follows: TGTGCCTGGAGTGGGACAGGTGGGGTGAGGAACATTCAGTACTTC. As protein: CAWSGTGGVRNIQYF.

The genes are TRBV6-5 and TRBJ1-1; TRBD1 agrees at 9 bases. Germline values: CDR1 MNHEY, CDR2 SVGAGI. Trimming at V came to 6 bases and at J to 7 bases, leaving 9 bases not matched to a gene. The CDR3 loop spans 14 amino acids. This CDR3 is CASSLEQGAFEAFF. The CDR3 bases are TGTGCCAGCAGCCTCGAACAGGGGGCCTTTGAAGCTTTCTTT.

This clone was counted only a few times. In DNA, the CDR3 is TGTGCCAGCACCCAAGGGGCTAGCGGGAACCGGGAGCTGTTTTTT. It specifies CASTQGASGNRELFF. The chain links TRBV28 to TRBJ2-2, with TRBD2 identical over 9 bases. This CDR3 has 15 residues. V shed 7 bases and J 9 bases; nucleotides not matched to a gene: 12. CDR1 and CDR2 from the germline V gene are MDHEN and SYDVKM.

The chain joins TRBV2 to TRBJ1-1; tentatively, D is TRBD1 (6 bases). CDR1 and CDR2 (germline): SNHLY, FYNNEI. V lost 7 bases and J 4 bases, leaving 19 bases between the germline ends. This CDR3 has 15 amino acids. The DNA of the CDR3 is TGTGCCAGCACCCCGTCGGGACACCGGGGCACTGAAGCTTTCTTT. Translation gives CASTPSGHRGTEAFF.

This chain links TRBV2 with TRBJ2-7, with D perhaps TRBD2 (6 bases). The CDR3 length is 15 residues. V shed 7 bases and J shed 0 bases, with 16 bases lying between them. The germline CDR1 and CDR2 sequences are SNHLY and FYNNEI. CDR3 DNA: TGTGCCAGCACCCCCCGGGGCGGGGCCTCCTACGAGCAGTACTTC. Translated: CASTPRGGASYEQYF.

CDR3 sequence (DNA): TGCGCCAGCAGCTTAAGTAGCGGGGGGGCCGGAGAGACCCAGTACTTC. Translated: CASSLSSGGAGETQYF. The chain is built from TRBV5-1 and TRBJ2-5; 11 positions agree with TRBD2. The germline V gene encodes CDR1 SGHRS and CDR2 YFSETQ. This CDR3 region has 16 residues. J lost 4 bases, V lost 2 bases, and 7 bases had no gene match.

The chain combines TRBV7-9 with TRBJ2-3, with 7 nucleotides matching TRBD2. J was trimmed by 6 bases and V by 5 bases; bases with no gene match: 8. The CDR3 spans 14 residues. Germline lookup yields CDR1 SEHNR and CDR2 FQNEAQ (reference sequence). The CDR3 DNA sequence: TGTGCCAGCAGCCCAGGACTAGTGGGTGATACGCAGTATTTT. Protein product: CASSPGLVGDTQYF. Complete variable domain (other parts from reference TRBV7-9 and TRBJ2-3): DTGVSQNPRHKITKRGQNVTFRCDPISEHNRLYWYRQTLGQGPEFLTYFQNEAQLEKSRLLSDRFSAERPKGSFSTLEIQRTEQGDSAMYLCASSPGLVGDTQYFGPGTRLTVL.

This clone was seen once. DNA for the CDR3: TGTGCCAGCAGTGAACATAGTACAACTAATGAAAAACTGTTTTTT. Protein sequence: CASSEHSTTNEKLFF. The chain links TRBV6-1 to TRBJ1-4; D is unclear. This CDR3 has 15 amino acids. Per the germline V gene, CDR1 is MNHNS and CDR2 is SASEGT. V lost 2 bases and J 0 bases, leaving 7 bases between the germline ends.

The chain uses TRBV28 and TRBJ2-7; TRBD1 aligns across 8 bases. V gave up 5 bases and J gave up 7 bases; unmatched junction bases: 10. This CDR3 has 14 amino acids. Germline V gene lookup returns CDR1 MDHEN and CDR2 SYDVKM. CDR3 coding DNA: TGTGCCAGCAGTGTGACAGGGGTCCTTTGGGAGCAGTACTTC. Its translation: CASSVTGVLWEQYF. Together with reference TRBV28 and TRBJ2-7, the CDR3 gives the full variable domain: DVKVTQSSRYLVKRTGEKVFLECVQDMDHENMFWYRQDPGLGLRLIYFSYDVKMKEKGDIPEGYSVSREKKERFSLILESASTNQTSMYLCASSVTGVLWEQYFGPGTRLTVT.

The chain links TRBV27 to TRBJ2-3; D uncertain. The germline V gene encodes CDR1 MNHEY and CDR2 SMNVEV (reference sequence). The CDR3 spans 13 residues. V dropped 4 bases and J dropped 10 bases, with 15 bases sitting between them. CDR3 in amino acids: CASSSPQLQPQYF. In nucleotides, the CDR3 is TGTGCCAGCAGTTCGCCTCAGCTACAGCCGCAGTATTTT.

The rearrangement joins TRBV18 to TRBJ2-3; D possibly corresponds to TRBD1 (6 bases). V was pared by 6 bases and J by 1 base, with 14 bases between. The CDR3 is 15 residues long. Germline CDR1 is KGHSH and CDR2 is LQKENI. The chain's CDR3 is CASSPSGGGTDTQYF. CDR3 bases: TGTGCCAGCTCCCCGTCTGGGGGCGGCACAGATACGCAGTATTTT.

This chain connects TRBV19 to TRBJ1-2; the D gene is possibly TRBD1 (6 bases). V shed 3 bases and J shed 4 bases, with 18 bases lying between them. Germline loops: CDR1 LNHDA, CDR2 SQIVND (reference sequence). CDR3 length: 16 residues. CDR3 in DNA: TGTGCCAGTAGTATTAGGGCAGGGGATTCCCTCTATGGCTACACCTTC. It yields the protein CASSIRAGDSLYGYTF.

The chain joins TRBV5-4 to TRBJ1-2; TRBD1 agrees at 9 bases. Unmatched junction bases numbered 5, after V lost 4 bases and J lost 7 bases. There are 13 residues in the CDR3. Germline V gives CDR1 SGHNT, CDR2 YYREEE (reference sequence). CDR3 sequence reads: CASSTDRGGGYTF. CDR3 in DNA: TGTGCCAGCAGCACCGACAGGGGGGGTGGCTACACCTTC.

The V call is TRBV7-3, the J call TRBJ1-1; the D is unclear. The CDR3 extends over 14 amino acids. Deletions cut 1 base from V and 7 bases from J, with 13 bases between. The V gene's germline CDR1 is SGHTA and CDR2 FQGTGA. The CDR3 DNA sequence: TGTGCCAGCAGCTTAATTGGAGCGGGAAGTGAAGCTTTCTTT. Protein: CASSLIGAGSEAFF.

The J gene is TRBJ2-7, the V gene TRBV11-2, with TRBD2 matching 8 bases. Germline V gives CDR1 SGHAT, CDR2 FQNNGV. V trimming: 5 bases; J trimming: 4 bases; junction bases outside the gene matches: 4. This CDR3 contains 13 residues. The CDR3 DNA sequence: TGTGCCAGCAGCGTAACGGGGGGGTACGAGCAGTACTTC. Translation gives CASSVTGGYEQYF.

This clone was picked up a small number of times. Its ends do not fully match the called genes, so a read error is possible. The rearrangement joins TRBV27 to TRBJ1-5, with D hard to call. The length of the CDR3 is 17 residues. Per the germline V gene, CDR1 is MNHEY and CDR2 is SMNVEV (reference sequence). The CDR3, as DNA: TGTGCCAGCGGAGGCAGGCTGGCTTTTAAATCATATCAGACCCAGCATTTT. This translates into CASGGRLAFKSYQTQHF.

This clone has more than one count but fewer than ten. An end of the junction differs from the germline gene, which may be a read error. CDR3 sequence: CSSSSLAGGHKNIQYF. The CDR3 coding sequence is TGTTCCAGCAGCTCTTTAGCGGGAGGGCATAAAAACATTCAGTACTTC. This sequence joins TRBV7-9 and TRBJ2-4; 11 bases are shared with TRBD2. The germline V gene encodes CDR1 SEHNR and CDR2 FQNEAQ (reference sequence). The CDR3 loop spans 16 amino acids.